A selection of T cell receptor beta chains follows, all from one sample in a study of T-cell memory formation after mild COVID-19. TCRdb independently ran MiXCR on the 5' RACE reads; one entry per CDR3 protein. The sample lists fewer than 600,000 distinct CDR3 sequences, about 20% occurring once. The specimen sequenced was PBMCs or a T cell subset sorted from them (not recorded which). The receptors were gathered from an adult woman who had mild COVID-19 (a few samples of this study predate the infection). Cell type and time point are not known. CDR3s leave out the opening cysteine and the closing phenylalanine or tryptophan.

v_call: TRBV6-5; j_call: TRBJ2-6; cdr3_aa: ASSYDAGVSGANVLT
v_call: TRBV20-1; j_call: TRBJ1-1; cdr3_aa: SATGTDRIEAF
v_call: TRBV11-2; j_call: TRBJ1-5; cdr3_aa: ASSLDIPQPQH
v_call: TRBV7-9; j_call: TRBJ2-3; cdr3_aa: ASSSRKPGQLSTDTQY
v_call: TRBV24-1; j_call: TRBJ2-5; cdr3_aa: ATSESTGTVKETQY
v_call: TRBV7-2; j_call: TRBJ1-5; cdr3_aa: ASSFDRGVSQPQH
v_call: TRBV20-1; j_call: TRBJ2-2; cdr3_aa: SARLAGGTSNTGELF
v_call: TRBV4-1; j_call: TRBJ2-1; cdr3_aa: ASSQDPAPSSYNEQF
v_call: TRBV5-1; j_call: TRBJ1-2; cdr3_aa: ASSRDRVPYGYT
v_call: TRBV20-1; j_call: TRBJ2-1; cdr3_aa: SAREQLAAYNEQF
v_call: TRBV5-1; j_call: TRBJ2-2; cdr3_aa: ASSLTGTGNTGELF
v_call: TRBV6-1; j_call: TRBJ1-2; cdr3_aa: ASSGGSWGYT
v_call: TRBV28; j_call: TRBJ2-5; cdr3_aa: ASTSSGGGETQY
v_call: TRBV6-2/TRBV6-3; j_call: TRBJ2-1; cdr3_aa: ASSYLAGGYEQF
v_call: TRBV4-1; j_call: TRBJ1-2; cdr3_aa: ASSQDSPGQLIANYGYT
v_call: TRBV7-8; j_call: TRBJ2-3; cdr3_aa: ASSHLSNAGTDTQY
v_call: TRBV6-2/TRBV6-3; j_call: TRBJ2-7; cdr3_aa: ASSPRVSYEQY
v_call: TRBV6-5; j_call: TRBJ1-1; cdr3_aa: ASSQRQLNTEAF
v_call: TRBV15; j_call: TRBJ2-1; cdr3_aa: ATSEQRGWDEQF
v_call: TRBV24-1; j_call: TRBJ2-5; cdr3_aa: ATRASGTVGQETQY
v_call: TRBV19; j_call: TRBJ2-2; cdr3_aa: ASSDRRQGGTGELF
v_call: TRBV7-2; j_call: TRBJ2-4; cdr3_aa: ASSLGGSGYRNIQY
v_call: TRBV18; j_call: TRBJ2-1; cdr3_aa: ASSPLRGQGATMSYNEQF
v_call: TRBV19; j_call: TRBJ2-1; cdr3_aa: ASSGGESHHEQF